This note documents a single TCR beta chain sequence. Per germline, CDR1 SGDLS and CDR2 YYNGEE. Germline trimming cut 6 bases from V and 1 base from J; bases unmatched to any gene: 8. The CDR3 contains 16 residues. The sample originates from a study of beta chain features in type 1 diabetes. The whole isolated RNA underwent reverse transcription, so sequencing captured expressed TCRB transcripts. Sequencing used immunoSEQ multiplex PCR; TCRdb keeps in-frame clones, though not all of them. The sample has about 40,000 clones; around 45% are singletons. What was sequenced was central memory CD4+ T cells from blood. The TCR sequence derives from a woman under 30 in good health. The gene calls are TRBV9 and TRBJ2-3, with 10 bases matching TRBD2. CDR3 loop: CASKSGGASGTDTQYF. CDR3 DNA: TGTGCCAGCAAGAGCGGGGGGGCGAGCGGCACAGATACGCAGTATTTT.